The T cell receptor beta chain described here comes from a study of blood T cell repertoires in COVID-19. Study as a whole: Sites across the United States, Italy and Spain contributed samples from acute and convalescent COVID-19. T cells, B-cell-depleted T cells, or PBMCs provided the cDNA or gDNA that served as material.

Per the original data handling: Scientists estimated how many nucleated cells there were by amplifying reference gene primers. Here immunoSEQ multiplex PCR was the method, and the copy in TCRdb shows in-frame clones only, minus some. V, J and clone size reflect that table, while D and trimming were determined from the DNA. The sample holds 110,000 or so clones, roughly 84% seen once. After removal of 7 bases from V and 11 bases from J, the junction contained 18 bases not matched to a gene. Germline assignment: CDR1 LNHDA and CDR2 SQIVND (reference sequence). The CDR3 contains 16 residues. The source is a woman in her thirties or forties with acute or convalescent COVID-19. Sequencing was performed on peripheral blood. The V and J genes are TRBV19 and TRBJ1-5, with 9 bases identical to TRBD1. The CDR3 DNA follows: TGTGCCAGTACCCCTAAGGCGGGGACAGGGACTTCGGCCCAGCATTTT. Protein product: CASTPKAGTGTSAQHF.